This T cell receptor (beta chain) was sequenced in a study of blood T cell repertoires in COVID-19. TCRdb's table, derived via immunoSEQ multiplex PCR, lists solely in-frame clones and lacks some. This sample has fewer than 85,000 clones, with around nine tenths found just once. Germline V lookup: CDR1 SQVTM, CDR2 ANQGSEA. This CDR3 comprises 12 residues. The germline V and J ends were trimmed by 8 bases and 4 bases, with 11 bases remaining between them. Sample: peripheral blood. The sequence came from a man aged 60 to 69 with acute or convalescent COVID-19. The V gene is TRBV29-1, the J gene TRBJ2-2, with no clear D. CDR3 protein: CSTRTGTGELFF. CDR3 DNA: TGCAGCACGAGAACGGGCACCGGGGAGCTGTTTTTT.